The T cell receptor (beta chain) under discussion was sequenced for a study of tissue T cells after allogeneic stem cell transplantation. This clone turned up a few times. Its antigen is still unknown. Gene names are the mouse ones. The CDR3 end falls 1 residue outside the read, so it is completed with the germline J gene. The V end was cut by 0 bases, the J end by 2 bases, with 3 bases between. Germline CDR1 is NSHNY and CDR2 is SYGAGN. This CDR3 contains 12 residues. The study's findings and limits: Across patients, clones rarely overlapped, yet motif clusters were shared tissue-specifically. Limitations included a small, clinically heterogeneous cohort and limited sampling depth.

Time point described: mouse harvest day 7 after allogeneic transplant. Tail vein injection delivered 10^7 T-cell-depleted bone marrow cells and 10^6 splenic CD5+ T cells. Clones were read by immunoSEQ multiplex PCR, and TCRdb kept only the in-frame ones, dropping some. In the table there are roughly 7,000 clones, around 46% of which are singletons. Sequenced material: gut tissue. The V call is TRBV13-1, the J call TRBJ2-7; no reliable D call. The source of this sequence is a female BALB/c mouse given C57BL/6 T cells with graft-versus-host disease after an allogeneic hematopoietic cell transplant. The CDR3 sequence is CASSDAPYEQYF. The sequenced part of the CDR3 DNA is TGTGCCAGCAGTGATGCACCCTATGAACAGTAC.